These 8 T cell receptor beta chains originate from one sample sequenced in a study of blood T cell repertoires in COVID-19. Clones were sequenced by immunoSEQ multiplex PCR, and TCRdb holds only the in-frame ones, with some missing. The repertoire holds approximately 200,000 clones, roughly 76% seen once, with 5.1% in the top ten. Sequencing was performed on peripheral blood. Every receptor here comes from a human donor in a cohort sampled during active COVID-19.

CDR3 DNA sequence: TGTGCCGGACAGACAGGGGAAATCACCTACGAGCAGTACTTC. Protein: CAGQTGEITYEQYF. The gene calls are TRBV2 and TRBJ2-7; 8 bases line up with TRBD1. Trimming removed 11 bases from V and 2 bases from J; junction bases left unmatched: 11. The CDR3 consists of 14 residues. CDR1 and CDR2 from the germline V gene are SNHLY and FYNNEI. Drawing the rest from reference TRBV2 and TRBJ2-7, the complete variable domain is EPEVTQTPSHQVTQMGQEVILRCVPISNHLYFYWYRQILGQKVEFLVSFYNNEISEKSEIFDDQFSVERPDGSNFTLKIRSTKLEDSAMYFCAGQTGEITYEQYFGPGTRLTVT.

The count of this clone is one. The chain employs TRBV27 and TRBJ2-7, with D possibly TRBD2 on 5 matching bases. This CDR3 comprises 13 residues. V dropped 8 bases and J dropped 4 bases, with 15 bases sitting between them. Germline V CDR1 and CDR2: MNHEY, SMNVEV (reference sequence). This CDR3 reads CASQRSGPYEQYF. For the CDR3, the DNA is TGTGCCAGCCAGAGGAGCGGCCCATACGAGCAGTACTTC.

The rearrangement joins TRBV30 to TRBJ1-1; D is unresolved. The length of the CDR3 is 13 residues. Germline CDR1 and CDR2: GTSNPN and SVGIG (reference sequence). The V and J ends lost 0 bases and 5 bases respectively, with 10 bases between them. The CDR3: CAWSVLGETEAFF. Written as DNA, the CDR3 is TGTGCCTGGAGTGTACTAGGAGAGACTGAAGCTTTCTTT.

V usage is TRBV18 and J usage is TRBJ2-5; 7 bases are a match to TRBD1. There are 15 residues in the CDR3. The junction had 12 bases not matched to a gene; V was cut back by 6 bases and J by 5 bases. Per germline, CDR1 KGHSH and CDR2 LQKENI. DNA of the CDR3: TGTGCCAGCTCGGAAAACAGGGGATCGGGGGAGACCCAGTACTTC. This gives the protein CASSENRGSGETQYF.

The rearrangement links TRBV21-1 to TRBJ2-1; TRBD1 is the table's D call, not checked against the DNA. TRBV21-1 is a recognized pseudogene. The CDR3 consists of 16 residues. The CDR3 DNA is TGTGCCAGCAGCAAAGCGCGTGACAGGGGGAGCAATGAGCAGTTCTTC. Translation gives CASSKARDRGSNEQFF.

The chain couples TRBV6-5 to TRBJ2-1; 7 bases fit TRBD2. The CDR3 is 15 amino acids. Unmatched junction bases numbered 5, after V lost 2 bases and J lost 4 bases. Germline V CDR1 and CDR2: MNHEY, SVGAGI. The CDR3 loop is CASSYETSRYNEQFF. The CDR3 DNA reads TGTGCCAGCAGTTACGAGACTAGCAGATACAATGAGCAGTTCTTC.

With regard to this clone: Other DNA sequences in this sample translate to the same CDR3. The chain combines TRBV27 with TRBJ1-4; D remains ambiguous. V gave up 5 bases and J gave up 0 bases, with 10 bases separating them. The CDR3 runs to 15 residues. Germline loops: CDR1 MNHEY, CDR2 SMNVEV (reference sequence). CDR3 loop: CASSPSTATNEKLFF. DNA for the CDR3: TGTGCCAGCAGTCCCTCTACAGCAACTAATGAAAAACTGTTTTTT.

The rearrangement joins TRBV4-2 to TRBJ1-5, with D tentatively TRBD1 (5 bases). CDR3 size: 16 residues. Per germline, CDR1 LGHNA and CDR2 YNFKEQ. V was cut by 1 base and J by 1 base, with 11 bases left in between. The CDR3 nucleotides are TGTGCCAGCAGCCAAGGGAGACAGTTGAGCAATCAGCCCCAGCATTTT. It translates to CASSQGRQLSNQPQHF.